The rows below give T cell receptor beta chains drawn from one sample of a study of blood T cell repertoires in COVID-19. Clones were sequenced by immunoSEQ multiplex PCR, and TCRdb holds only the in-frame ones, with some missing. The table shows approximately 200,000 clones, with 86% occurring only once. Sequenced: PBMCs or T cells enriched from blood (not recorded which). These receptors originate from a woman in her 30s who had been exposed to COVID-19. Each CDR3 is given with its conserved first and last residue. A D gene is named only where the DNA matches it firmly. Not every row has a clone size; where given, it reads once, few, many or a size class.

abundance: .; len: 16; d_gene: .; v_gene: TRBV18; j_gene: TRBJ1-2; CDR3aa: CASSPGAVRGDYGYTF; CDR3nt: TGTGCCAGCTCACCGGGGGCAGTCCGGGGAGACTATGGCTACACCTTC
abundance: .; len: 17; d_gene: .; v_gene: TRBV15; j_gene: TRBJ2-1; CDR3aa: CATSRDKGQSSYNEQFF; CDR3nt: TGTGCCACCAGCAGAGATAAGGGGCAGAGCTCCTACAATGAGCAGTTCTTC
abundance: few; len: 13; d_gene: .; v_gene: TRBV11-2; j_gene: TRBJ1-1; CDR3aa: CASSPRTDTEAFF; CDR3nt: TGTGCCAGCAGCCCGCGGACAGACACTGAAGCTTTCTTT
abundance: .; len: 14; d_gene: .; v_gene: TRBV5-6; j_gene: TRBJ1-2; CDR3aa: CASSPGRVSHGYTF; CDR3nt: TGTGCCAGCAGCCCAGGCAGGGTTAGCCATGGCTACACCTTC
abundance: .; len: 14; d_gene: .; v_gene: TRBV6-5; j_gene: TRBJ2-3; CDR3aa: CASRATDSTDTQYF; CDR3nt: TGTGCCAGCAGGGCGACAGATAGCACAGATACGCAGTATTTT
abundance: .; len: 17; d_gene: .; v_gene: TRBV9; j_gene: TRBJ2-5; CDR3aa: CASSVGYSVVSQETQYF; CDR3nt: TGTGCCAGCAGCGTAGGGTATAGCGTCGTTTCGCAAGAGACCCAGTACTTC
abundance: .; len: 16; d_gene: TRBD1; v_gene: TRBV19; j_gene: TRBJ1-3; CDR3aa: CASSIKGQGRGNTIYF; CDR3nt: TGTGCCAGTAGTATTAAAGGACAGGGCCGGGGAAACACCATATATTTT
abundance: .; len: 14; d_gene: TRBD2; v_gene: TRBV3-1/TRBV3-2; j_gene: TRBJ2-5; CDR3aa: CASSHQSGKETQYF; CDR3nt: TGTGCCAGCAGCCACCAAAGCGGGAAAGAGACCCAGTACTTC
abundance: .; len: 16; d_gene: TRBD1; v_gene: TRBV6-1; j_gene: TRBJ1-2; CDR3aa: CASSGSRTGLLYGYTF; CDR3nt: TGTGCCAGCAGTGGATCTAGGACAGGCCTCCTCTATGGCTACACCTTC
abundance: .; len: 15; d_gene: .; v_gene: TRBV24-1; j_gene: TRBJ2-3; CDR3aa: CATSRGVAPTDTQYF; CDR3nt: TGTGCCACCAGTCGGGGAGTAGCTCCCACAGATACGCAGTATTTT
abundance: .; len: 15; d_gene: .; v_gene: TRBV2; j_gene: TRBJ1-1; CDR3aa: CASSVSGTRNTEAFF; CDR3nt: TGTGCCAGCAGTGTCTCGGGAACCCGGAACACTGAAGCTTTCTTT
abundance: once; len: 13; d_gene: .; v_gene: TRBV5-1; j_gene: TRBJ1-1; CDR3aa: CASSLGGHTEAFF; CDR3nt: TGCGCCAGCAGCTTGGGAGGTCACACTGAAGCTTTCTTT
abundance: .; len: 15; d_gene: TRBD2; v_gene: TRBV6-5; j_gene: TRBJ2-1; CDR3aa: CASNPGTSGGDEQFF; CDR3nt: TGTGCCAGCAACCCAGGGACTAGCGGGGGGGATGAGCAGTTCTTC
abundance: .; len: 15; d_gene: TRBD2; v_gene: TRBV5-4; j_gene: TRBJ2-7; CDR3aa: CASSWGGERSYEQYF; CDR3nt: TGTGCCAGCAGCTGGGGGGGGGAACGCTCCTACGAGCAGTACTTC
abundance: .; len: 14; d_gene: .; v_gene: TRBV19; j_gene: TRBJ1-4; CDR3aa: CASSMSVFDEKLFF; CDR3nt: TGTGCCAGTAGTATGAGTGTTTTTGATGAAAAACTGTTTTTT
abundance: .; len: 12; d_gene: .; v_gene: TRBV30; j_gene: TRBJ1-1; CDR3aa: CAWSVRFTEAFF; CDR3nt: TGTGCCTGGAGTGTTCGGTTCACTGAAGCTTTCTTT
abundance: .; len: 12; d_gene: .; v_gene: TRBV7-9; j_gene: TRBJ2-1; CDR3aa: CASSLGLGEQFF; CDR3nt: TGTGCCAGCAGCCTGGGGCTAGGTGAGCAGTTCTTC
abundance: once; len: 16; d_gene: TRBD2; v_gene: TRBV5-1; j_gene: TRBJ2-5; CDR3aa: CASSLEPAGDQETQYF; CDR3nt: TGCGCCAGCAGCTTGGAACCAGCGGGGGACCAAGAGACCCAGTACTTC
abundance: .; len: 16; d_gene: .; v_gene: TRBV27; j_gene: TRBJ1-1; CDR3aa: CASSFGRGGRLAEAFF; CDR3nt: TGTGCCAGCAGTTTCGGTAGGGGGGGGCGTCTCGCTGAAGCTTTCTTT
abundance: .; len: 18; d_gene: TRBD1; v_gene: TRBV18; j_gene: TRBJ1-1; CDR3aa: CASSPNKGGGQGDTEAFF; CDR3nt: TGTGCCAGCTCACCCAATAAAGGTGGGGGGCAGGGGGACACTGAAGCTTTCTTT
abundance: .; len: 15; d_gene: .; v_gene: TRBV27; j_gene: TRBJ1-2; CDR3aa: CASTSFPTPNYGYTF; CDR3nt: TGTGCCAGCACCTCATTCCCTACCCCGAACTATGGCTACACCTTC
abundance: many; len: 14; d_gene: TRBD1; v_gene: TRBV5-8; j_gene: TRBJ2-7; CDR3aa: CASSPDRLAYEQYF; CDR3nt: TGTGCCAGCAGTCCGGACAGGTTAGCCTACGAGCAGTACTTC
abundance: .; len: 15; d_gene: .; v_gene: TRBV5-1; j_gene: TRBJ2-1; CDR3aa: CASSLAVDSLDGQFF; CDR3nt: TGCGCCAGCAGCTTGGCCGTGGACTCCCTAGATGGGCAGTTCTTC
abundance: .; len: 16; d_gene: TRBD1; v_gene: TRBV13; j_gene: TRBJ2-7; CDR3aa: CASSPVTGTGVYEQYF; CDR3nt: TGTGCCAGCAGCCCAGTCACCGGGACAGGAGTCTACGAGCAGTACTTC
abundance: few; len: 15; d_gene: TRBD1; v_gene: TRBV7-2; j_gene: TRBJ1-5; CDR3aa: CASSPTGFNAQPQHF; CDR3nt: TGTGCCAGCAGCCCGACAGGGTTCAACGCTCAGCCCCAGCATTTT
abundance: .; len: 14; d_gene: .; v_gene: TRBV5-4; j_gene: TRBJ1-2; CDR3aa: CASTEGTANYGYTF; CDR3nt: TGTGCCAGCACGGAGGGGACGGCTAACTATGGCTACACCTTC
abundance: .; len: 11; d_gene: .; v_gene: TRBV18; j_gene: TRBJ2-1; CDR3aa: CASSPGVHQFF; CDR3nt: TGTGCCAGCTCACCCGGGGTCCACCAGTTCTTC
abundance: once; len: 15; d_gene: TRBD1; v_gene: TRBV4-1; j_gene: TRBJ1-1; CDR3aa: CASSQGLGQGSEAFF; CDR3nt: TGCGCCAGCAGCCAAGGACTCGGACAGGGGAGTGAAGCTTTCTTT
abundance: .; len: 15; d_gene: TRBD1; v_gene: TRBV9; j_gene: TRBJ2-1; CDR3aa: CASSALTGEVNEQFF; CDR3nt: TGTGCCAGCAGCGCGCTGACAGGGGAGGTCAATGAGCAGTTCTTC
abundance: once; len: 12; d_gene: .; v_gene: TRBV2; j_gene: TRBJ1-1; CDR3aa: CASSPGDTEAFF; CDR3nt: TGTGCCAGCAGCCCAGGGGACACTGAAGCTTTCTTT
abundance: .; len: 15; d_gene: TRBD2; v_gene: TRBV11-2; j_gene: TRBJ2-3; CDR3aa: CASSLSSGNTDTQYF; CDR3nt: TGTGCCAGCAGCTTGTCTAGCGGGAACACAGATACGCAGTATTTT
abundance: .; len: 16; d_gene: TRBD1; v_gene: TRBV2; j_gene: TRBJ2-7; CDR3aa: CASSLNRGPASYEQYF; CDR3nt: TGTGCCAGCAGTCTAAACAGGGGGCCTGCGTCCTACGAGCAGTACTTC
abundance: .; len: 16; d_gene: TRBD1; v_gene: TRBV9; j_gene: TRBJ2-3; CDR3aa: CASSSTTGAFGGTQYF; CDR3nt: TGTGCCAGCAGCTCAACGACAGGGGCCTTCGGGGGTACGCAGTATTTT
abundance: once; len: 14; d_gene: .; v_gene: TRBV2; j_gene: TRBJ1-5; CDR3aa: CASKRDTQDQPQHF; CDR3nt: TGTGCCAGCAAAAGGGACACACAAGATCAGCCCCAGCATTTT
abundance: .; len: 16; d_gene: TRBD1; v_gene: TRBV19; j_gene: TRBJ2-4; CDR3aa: CASSGRQGAAKNIQYF; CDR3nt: TGTGCCAGTAGTGGACGACAGGGGGCAGCCAAAAACATTCAGTACTTC